The rows below give T cell receptor beta chains drawn from one sample of a study of radiotherapy plus CTLA-4 blockade in lung cancer. The assay was immunoSEQ multiplex PCR, and TCRdb's table has in-frame clones only and misses some. Of 75,000 or so clones in the sample, around 80% were seen once. The material was peripheral blood, obtained from a patient treated with radiotherapy plus ipilimumab. The receptors stem from a human donor with non-small cell lung cancer who had a complete response to radiotherapy plus ipilimumab. Both conserved end residues are part of each CDR3. The D gene is left open where the match is weak. Expanded clones are given a class, and other clones once, few, many or no size at all.

j_call: TRBJ1-3; v_call: TRBV11-2; d_call: NA; clone_size: NA; cdr3_nt: TGTGCCAGCAGCCAAAAGTACACCATATATTTT; cdr3_aa: CASSQKYTIYF
j_call: TRBJ2-7; v_call: TRBV19; d_call: NA; clone_size: NA; cdr3_nt: TGTGCCAGTAGCGGTACCCGTCGGGGCGAGCAGTACTTC; cdr3_aa: CASSGTRRGEQYF
j_call: TRBJ2-6; v_call: TRBV7-9; d_call: NA; clone_size: NA; cdr3_nt: TGTGCCAGCTCGGGGGACTCTGGGGCCAACGTCCTGACTTTC; cdr3_aa: CASSGDSGANVLTF
j_call: TRBJ2-2; v_call: TRBV5-1; d_call: NA; clone_size: NA; cdr3_nt: TGCGCCAGCAGCTTGGAGGGGTTATCTAACACCGGGGAGCTGTTTTTT; cdr3_aa: CASSLEGLSNTGELFF
j_call: TRBJ2-5; v_call: TRBV30; d_call: NA; clone_size: once; cdr3_nt: TGTGCCTGGAGTGGGGGGGAGACCCAGTACTTC; cdr3_aa: CAWSGGETQYF
j_call: TRBJ1-5; v_call: TRBV6-5; d_call: TRBD1; clone_size: NA; cdr3_nt: TGTGCCAGCAGCCGAACAGGGGCCAATCAGCCCCAGCATTTT; cdr3_aa: CASSRTGANQPQHF
j_call: TRBJ1-2; v_call: TRBV9; d_call: NA; clone_size: NA; cdr3_nt: TGTGCCAGCAGCGTAGGACAGGCAGCTGGGTTTGGCTACACCTTC; cdr3_aa: CASSVGQAAGFGYTF
j_call: TRBJ2-3; v_call: TRBV4-3; d_call: NA; clone_size: NA; cdr3_nt: TGCGCCAGCAGCCAAGAACCAGGCCAAGATACGCAGTATTTT; cdr3_aa: CASSQEPGQDTQYF
j_call: TRBJ1-1; v_call: TRBV19; d_call: NA; clone_size: NA; cdr3_nt: TGTGCCAGTAGTATGGGGGCGGGGGAAACTGAAGCTTTCTTT; cdr3_aa: CASSMGAGETEAFF
j_call: TRBJ1-5; v_call: TRBV7-2; d_call: NA; clone_size: NA; cdr3_nt: TGTGCCAGCAGCTTACAGGGGACGGGCAATCAGCCCCAGCATTTT; cdr3_aa: CASSLQGTGNQPQHF
j_call: TRBJ2-1; v_call: TRBV2; d_call: TRBD2; clone_size: NA; cdr3_nt: TGTGCCAGCACTAAAAGGGGGACTAGCGATTCTTTCTACAATGAGCAGTTCTTC; cdr3_aa: CASTKRGTSDSFYNEQFF
j_call: TRBJ2-5; v_call: TRBV29-1; d_call: NA; clone_size: NA; cdr3_nt: TGCAGCGTTGGCCAGGGACTGATGCAAGAGACCCAGTACTTC; cdr3_aa: CSVGQGLMQETQYF
j_call: TRBJ2-2; v_call: TRBV15; d_call: NA; clone_size: NA; cdr3_nt: TGTGCCACCAGCAGAGGTGGTATAGCAGACACCGGGGAGCTGTTTTTT; cdr3_aa: CATSRGGIADTGELFF
j_call: TRBJ1-6; v_call: TRBV6-6; d_call: TRBD1; clone_size: NA; cdr3_nt: TGTGCCAGCAGACCGACAGGGGGCTATAATTCACCCCTCCACTTT; cdr3_aa: CASRPTGGYNSPLHF
j_call: TRBJ1-3; v_call: TRBV7-2; d_call: NA; clone_size: NA; cdr3_nt: TGTGCCAGCAGCTTAGCCCCGACCACGACACCGTTCTCTGGAAACACCATATATTTT; cdr3_aa: CASSLAPTTTPFSGNTIYF
j_call: TRBJ1-2; v_call: TRBV19; d_call: TRBD1; clone_size: few; cdr3_nt: TGTGCCAATCACATTTCCGAAACGGGACAGAATTTCTATGGCTACACCTTC; cdr3_aa: CANHISETGQNFYGYTF
j_call: TRBJ1-1; v_call: TRBV5-6; d_call: TRBD1; clone_size: NA; cdr3_nt: TGTGCCAGCAGCTTGCCCGACAGGGTGAACACTGAAGCTTTCTTT; cdr3_aa: CASSLPDRVNTEAFF
j_call: TRBJ2-5; v_call: TRBV6-5; d_call: TRBD1; clone_size: NA; cdr3_nt: TGTGCCAGCAGTGGGGACAGTCTGCAAGAGACCCAGTACTTC; cdr3_aa: CASSGDSLQETQYF
j_call: TRBJ2-5; v_call: TRBV30; d_call: NA; clone_size: NA; cdr3_nt: TGTGCCTGGAGTTTTGGAGGAGGGGGAGAGACCCAGTACTTC; cdr3_aa: CAWSFGGGGETQYF